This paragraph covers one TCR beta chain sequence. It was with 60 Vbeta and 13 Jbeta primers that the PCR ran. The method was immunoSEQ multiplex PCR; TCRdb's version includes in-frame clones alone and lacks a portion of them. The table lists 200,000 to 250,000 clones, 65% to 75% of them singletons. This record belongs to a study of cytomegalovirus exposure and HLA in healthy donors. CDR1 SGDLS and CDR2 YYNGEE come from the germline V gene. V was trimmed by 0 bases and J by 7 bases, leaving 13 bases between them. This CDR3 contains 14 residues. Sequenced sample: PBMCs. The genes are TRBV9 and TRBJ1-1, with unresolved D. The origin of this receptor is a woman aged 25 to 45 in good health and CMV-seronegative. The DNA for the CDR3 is TGTGCCAGCAGCGTAGGGCAGGCCTACGGTGAAGCTTTCTTT. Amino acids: CASSVGQAYGEAFF.